Below, one T cell receptor beta chain is given with its context. The time point here: patch test 3, about 24 weeks after DPC sensitization. The sample's treatment: therapeutic diphenylcyclopropenone sensitization with weekly scalp DPC. A single record per CDR3 protein comes from TCRdb applying MiXCR to the RACE reads. The sample includes about 92,000 distinct CDR3 sequences, about 11% of them seen just once. Per the germline V gene, CDR1 is DFQATT and CDR2 is SNEGSKA (reference sequence). Unmatched junction bases numbered 7, after V lost 6 bases and J lost 4 bases. The CDR3 has 14 amino acids. The record originates from a study of human T cells and chemical hapten exposure. Looking at the study overall: On about 2 cm by about 2 cm of upper inner arm skin, sensitization was performed with 2% DPC. During the roughly 23-week study period, patients had diphenylcyclopropenone applied to the scalp every week. Minor volume differences among pooled libraries chiefly drove per-sample TCR yield variation.

This clonotype originated in a woman in her 30s with alopecia areata. Some clones in this sample may be carry-over from other donors' samples. The sequenced sample was whole blood, obtained in connection with sensitization to the hapten diphenylcyclopropenone (DPC). The V and J genes are TRBV20-1 and TRBJ2-1, with 9 bases lining up with TRBD1. The CDR3: CSAGAGQGYNEQFF. CDR3 bases: TGCAGTGCAGGGGCGGGACAGGGATACAATGAGCAGTTCTTC.